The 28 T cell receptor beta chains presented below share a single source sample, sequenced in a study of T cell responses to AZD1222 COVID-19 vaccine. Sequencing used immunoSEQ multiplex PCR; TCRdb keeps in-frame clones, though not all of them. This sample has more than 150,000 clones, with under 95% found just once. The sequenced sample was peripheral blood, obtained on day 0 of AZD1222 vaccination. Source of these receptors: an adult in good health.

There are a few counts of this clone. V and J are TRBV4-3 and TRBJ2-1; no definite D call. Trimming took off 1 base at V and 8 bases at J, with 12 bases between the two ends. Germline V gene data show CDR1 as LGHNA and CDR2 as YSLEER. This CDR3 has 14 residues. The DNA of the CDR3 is TGCGCCAGCAGCCAAGTGATGTTAGGCGATGAGCAGTTCTTC. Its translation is CASSQVMLGDEQFF.

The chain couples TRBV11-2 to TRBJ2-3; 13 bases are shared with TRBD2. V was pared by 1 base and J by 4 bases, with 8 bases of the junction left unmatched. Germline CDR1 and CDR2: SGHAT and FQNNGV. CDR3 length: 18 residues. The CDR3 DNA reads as TGTGCCAGCAGCTTAGTCCTACTAGCGGGAGGGGAGGCAGATACGCAGTATTTT. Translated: CASSLVLLAGGEADTQYF. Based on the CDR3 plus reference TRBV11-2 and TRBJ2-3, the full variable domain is EAGVAQSPRYKIIEKRQSVAFWCNPISGHATLYWYQQILGQGPKLLIQFQNNGVVDDSQLPKDRFSAERLKGVDSTLKIQPAKLEDSAVYLCASSLVLLAGGEADTQYFGPGTRLTVL.

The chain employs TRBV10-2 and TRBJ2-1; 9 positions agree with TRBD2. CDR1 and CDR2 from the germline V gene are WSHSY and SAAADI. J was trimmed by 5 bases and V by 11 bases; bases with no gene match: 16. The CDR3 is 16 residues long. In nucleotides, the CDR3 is TGCGCCTCTTCCGGGGGGGGACTAGCATTCCACAATGAGCAGTTCTTC. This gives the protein CASSGGGLAFHNEQFF.

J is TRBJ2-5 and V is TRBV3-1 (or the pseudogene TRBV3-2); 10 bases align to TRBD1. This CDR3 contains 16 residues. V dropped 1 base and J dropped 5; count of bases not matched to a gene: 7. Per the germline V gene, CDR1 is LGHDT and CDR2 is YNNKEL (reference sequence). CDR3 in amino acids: CASSQAGTGAGETQYF. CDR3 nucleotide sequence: TGTGCCAGCAGCCAAGCCGGGACAGGGGCGGGCGAGACCCAGTACTTC.

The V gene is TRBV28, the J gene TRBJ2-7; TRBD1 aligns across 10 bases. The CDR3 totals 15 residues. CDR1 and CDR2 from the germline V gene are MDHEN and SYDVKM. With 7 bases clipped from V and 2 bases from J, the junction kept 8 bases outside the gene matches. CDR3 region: CASIPGQGFPYEQYF. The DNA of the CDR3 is TGTGCCAGCATACCGGGACAGGGGTTTCCCTACGAGCAGTACTTC.

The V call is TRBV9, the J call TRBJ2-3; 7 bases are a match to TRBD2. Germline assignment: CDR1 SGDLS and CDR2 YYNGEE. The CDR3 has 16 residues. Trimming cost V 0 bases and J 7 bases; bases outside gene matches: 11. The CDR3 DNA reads TGTGCCAGCAGCGTAGGCGGCCCAGCGGGATACAATACGCAGTATTTT. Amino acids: CASSVGGPAGYNTQYF. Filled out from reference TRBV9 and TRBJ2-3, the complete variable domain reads DSGVTQTPKHLITATGQRVTLRCSPRSGDLSVYWYQQSLDQGLQFLIQYYNGEERAKGNILERFSAQQFPDLHSELNLSSLELGDSALYFCASSVGGPAGYNTQYFGPGTRLTVL.

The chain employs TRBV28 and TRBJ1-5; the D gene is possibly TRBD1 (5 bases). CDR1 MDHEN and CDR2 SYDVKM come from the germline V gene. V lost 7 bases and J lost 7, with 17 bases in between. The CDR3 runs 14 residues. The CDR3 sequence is CASILGEGRQPQHF. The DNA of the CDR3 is TGTGCCAGCATCCTAGGGGAAGGGCGCCAGCCCCAGCATTTT.

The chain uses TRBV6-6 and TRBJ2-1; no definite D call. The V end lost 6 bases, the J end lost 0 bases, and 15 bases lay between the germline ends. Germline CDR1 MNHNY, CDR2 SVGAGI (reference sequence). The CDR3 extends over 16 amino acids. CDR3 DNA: TGTGCCAGCAGCGCCCCAATATTGAGCTCCTACAATGAGCAGTTCTTC. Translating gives CASSAPILSSYNEQFF.

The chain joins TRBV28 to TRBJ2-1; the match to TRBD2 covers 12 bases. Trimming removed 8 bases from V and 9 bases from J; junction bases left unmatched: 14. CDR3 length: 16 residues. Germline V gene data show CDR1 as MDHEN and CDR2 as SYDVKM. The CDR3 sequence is CASGNLAGGPEGEQFF. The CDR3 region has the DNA TGTGCCAGCGGGAACCTAGCGGGAGGGCCTGAGGGTGAGCAGTTCTTC.

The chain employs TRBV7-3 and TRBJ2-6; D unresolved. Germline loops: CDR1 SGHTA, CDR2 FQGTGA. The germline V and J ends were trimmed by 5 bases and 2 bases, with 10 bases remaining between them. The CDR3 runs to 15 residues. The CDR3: CASSVRVAGANVLTF. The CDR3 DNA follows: TGTGCCAGCAGCGTCCGGGTGGCTGGGGCCAACGTCCTGACTTTC.

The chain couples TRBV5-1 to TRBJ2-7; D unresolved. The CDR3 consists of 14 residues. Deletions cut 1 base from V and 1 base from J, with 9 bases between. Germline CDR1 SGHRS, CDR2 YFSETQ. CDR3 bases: TGCGCCAGCAGCTTGTCGCCCACTTCCTACGAGCAGTACTTC. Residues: CASSLSPTSYEQYF.

The CDR3 DNA follows: TGCAGTGCTAACTACAGGGGAGAGCAGTACTTC. This encodes CSANYRGEQYF. The J gene is TRBJ2-7, the V gene TRBV20-1, with 7 bases matching TRBD1. Germline CDR1 DFQATT, CDR2 SNEGSKA (reference sequence). The CDR3 consists of 11 residues. V lost 4 bases to trimming and J lost 7 bases; unmatched junction nucleotides: 4.

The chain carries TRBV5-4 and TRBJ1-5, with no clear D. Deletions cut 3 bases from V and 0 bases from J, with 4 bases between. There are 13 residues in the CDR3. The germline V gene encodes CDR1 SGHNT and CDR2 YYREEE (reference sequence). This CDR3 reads CASSSDSNQPQHF. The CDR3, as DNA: TGTGCCAGCAGCTCTGATAGCAATCAGCCCCAGCATTTT.

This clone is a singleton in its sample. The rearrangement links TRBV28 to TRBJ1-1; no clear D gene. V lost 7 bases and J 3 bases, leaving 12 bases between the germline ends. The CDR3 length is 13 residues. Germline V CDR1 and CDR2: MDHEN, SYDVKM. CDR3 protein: CASTLSGYTEAFF. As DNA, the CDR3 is TGTGCCAGCACCCTCAGTGGGTACACTGAAGCTTTCTTT.

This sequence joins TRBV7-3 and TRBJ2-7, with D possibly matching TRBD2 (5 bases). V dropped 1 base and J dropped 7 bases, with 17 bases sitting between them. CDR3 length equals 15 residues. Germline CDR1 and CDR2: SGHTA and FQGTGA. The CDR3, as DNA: TGTGCCAGCAGCTTAAGAGGGCGGGCCGGCGGGGAGCAGTACTTC. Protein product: CASSLRGRAGGEQYF.

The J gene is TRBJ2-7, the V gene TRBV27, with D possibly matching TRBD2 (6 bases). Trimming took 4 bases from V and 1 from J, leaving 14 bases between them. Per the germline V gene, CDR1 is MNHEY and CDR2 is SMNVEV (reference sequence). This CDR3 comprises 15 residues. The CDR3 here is CASSSTGAGSYEQYF. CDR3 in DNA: TGTGCCAGCAGTTCAACGGGAGCAGGGTCCTACGAGCAGTACTTC.

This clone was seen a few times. CDR3 amino acids: CASSPPGTLYNEQFF. The DNA for the CDR3 is TGTGCCAGCTCACCACCCGGGACGCTTTACAATGAGCAGTTCTTC. The genes are TRBV18 and TRBJ2-1; either TRBD1 or TRBD2 may supply D (5 bases each). With 0 bases removed from V and 4 bases from J, the gap between germline ends came to 10 bases. The germline CDR1 and CDR2 sequences are KGHSH and LQKENI. CDR3 length: 15 residues. The complete variable domain, with remaining parts taken from reference TRBV18 and TRBJ2-1, reads NAGVMQNPRHLVRRRGQEARLRCSPMKGHSHVYWYRQLPEEGLKFMVYLQKENIIDESGMPKERFSAEFPKEGPSILRIQQVVRGDSAAYFCASSPPGTLYNEQFFGPGTRLTVL.

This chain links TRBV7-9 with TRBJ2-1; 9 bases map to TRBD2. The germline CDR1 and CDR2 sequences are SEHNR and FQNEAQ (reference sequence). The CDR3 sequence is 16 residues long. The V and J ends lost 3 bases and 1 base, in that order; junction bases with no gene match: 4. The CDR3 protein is CASSLGGRASYNEQFF. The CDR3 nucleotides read TGTGCCAGCAGCTTGGGCGGGAGGGCGTCCTACAATGAGCAGTTCTTC.

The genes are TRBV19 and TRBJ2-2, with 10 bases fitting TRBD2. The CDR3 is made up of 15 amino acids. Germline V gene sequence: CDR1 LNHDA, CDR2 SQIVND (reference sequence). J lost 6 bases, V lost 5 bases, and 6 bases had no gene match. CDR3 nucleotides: TGTGCCAGTAGTCGGCCAGCGGGAGGGCCCGGGGAGCTGTTTTTT. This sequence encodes CASSRPAGGPGELFF.

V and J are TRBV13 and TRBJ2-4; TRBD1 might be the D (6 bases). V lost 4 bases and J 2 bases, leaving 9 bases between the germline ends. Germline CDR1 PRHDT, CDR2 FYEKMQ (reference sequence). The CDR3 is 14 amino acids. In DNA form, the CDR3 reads TGTGCCAGCAGCTCAACAGGGTCCAAAAACATTCAGTACTTC. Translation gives CASSSTGSKNIQYF.

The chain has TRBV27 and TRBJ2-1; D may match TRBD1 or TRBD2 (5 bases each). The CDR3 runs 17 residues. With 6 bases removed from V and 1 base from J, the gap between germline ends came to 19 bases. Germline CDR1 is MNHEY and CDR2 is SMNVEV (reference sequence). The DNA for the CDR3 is TGTGCCAGCAGCTTCTCCAGGGCAGGGAGTTCCTACAATGAGCAGTTCTTC. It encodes CASSFSRAGSSYNEQFF.

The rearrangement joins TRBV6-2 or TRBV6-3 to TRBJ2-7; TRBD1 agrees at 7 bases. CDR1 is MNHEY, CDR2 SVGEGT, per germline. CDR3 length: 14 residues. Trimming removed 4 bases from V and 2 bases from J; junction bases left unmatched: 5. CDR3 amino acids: CASSSGGVPYEQYF. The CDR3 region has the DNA TGTGCCAGCAGTTCAGGGGGAGTGCCCTACGAGCAGTACTTC.

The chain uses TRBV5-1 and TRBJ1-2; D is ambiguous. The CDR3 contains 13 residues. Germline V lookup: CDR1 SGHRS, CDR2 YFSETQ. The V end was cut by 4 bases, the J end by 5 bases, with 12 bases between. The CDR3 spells CASSPGQLYGYTF. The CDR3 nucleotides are TGCGCCAGCAGCCCCGGGCAGCTTTATGGCTACACCTTC.

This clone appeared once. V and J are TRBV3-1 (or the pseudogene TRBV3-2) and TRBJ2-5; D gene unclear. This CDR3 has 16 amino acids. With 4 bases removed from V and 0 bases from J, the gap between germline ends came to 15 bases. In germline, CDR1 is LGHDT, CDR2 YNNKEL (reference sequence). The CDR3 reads CASSLSLNLYQETQYF. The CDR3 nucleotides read TGTGCCAGCAGCCTTTCCTTGAACCTGTACCAAGAGACCCAGTACTTC.

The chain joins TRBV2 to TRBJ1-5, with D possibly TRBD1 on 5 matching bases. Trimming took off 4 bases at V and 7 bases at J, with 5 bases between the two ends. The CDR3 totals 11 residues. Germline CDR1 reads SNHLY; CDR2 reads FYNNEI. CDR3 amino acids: CASSGDQPQHF. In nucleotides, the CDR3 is TGTGCCAGCAGTGGGGACCAGCCCCAGCATTTT. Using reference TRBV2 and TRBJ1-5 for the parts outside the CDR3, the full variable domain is EPEVTQTPSHQVTQMGQEVILRCVPISNHLYFYWYRQILGQKVEFLVSFYNNEISEKSEIFDDQFSVERPDGSNFTLKIRSTKLEDSAMYFCASSGDQPQHFGDGTRLSIL.

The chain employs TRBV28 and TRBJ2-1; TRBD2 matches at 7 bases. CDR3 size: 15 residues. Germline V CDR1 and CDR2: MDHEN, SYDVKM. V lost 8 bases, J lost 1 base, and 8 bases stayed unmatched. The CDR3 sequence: CASSGGSGSYNEQFF. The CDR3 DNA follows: TGTGCCAGCTCGGGCGGGAGCGGGTCCTACAATGAGCAGTTCTTC.

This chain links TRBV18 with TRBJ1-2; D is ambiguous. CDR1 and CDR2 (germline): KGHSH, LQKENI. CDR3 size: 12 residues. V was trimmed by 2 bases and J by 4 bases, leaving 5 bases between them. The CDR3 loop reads CASSPTVYGYTF. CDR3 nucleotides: TGTGCCAGCTCACCAACGGTCTATGGCTACACCTTC.

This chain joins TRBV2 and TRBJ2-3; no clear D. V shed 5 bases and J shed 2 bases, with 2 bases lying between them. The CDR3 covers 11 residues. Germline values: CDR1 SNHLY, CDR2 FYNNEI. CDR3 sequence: CASSFTDTQYF. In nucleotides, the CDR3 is TGTGCCAGCAGTTTCACAGATACGCAGTATTTT.